This entry lists 10 T cell receptor beta chains sequenced from one sample in a study of T cell repertoires in ileal Crohn's disease. The protocol was immunoSEQ multiplex PCR, while the TCRdb copy is restricted to in-frame clones and leaves out a portion. The top ten hold approximately 15% of the sample, which has thousands of clones, about 82% seen once. The sequencing input was ileal tissue. These TCRs come from an adult with Crohn's disease.

The chain combines TRBV19 with TRBJ1-5; 8 bases align to TRBD1. Trimming cost V 6 bases and J 1 base; bases outside gene matches: 5. This CDR3 has 15 amino acids. Germline V gives CDR1 LNHDA, CDR2 SQIVND (reference sequence). The CDR3 sequence is CASSPTGASNQPQHF. The CDR3 DNA sequence: TGTGCCAGTAGCCCGACAGGGGCCAGCAATCAGCCCCAGCATTTT.

The chain is built from TRBV27 and TRBJ2-7, with D unclear. Germline V CDR1 and CDR2: MNHEY, SMNVEV (reference sequence). CDR3 length: 13 amino acids. Trimming took 3 bases from V and 2 from J, leaving 8 bases between them. In nucleotides, the CDR3 is TGTGCCAGCAGTTTCCTTAGCCCCTACGAGCAGTACTTC. Translated: CASSFLSPYEQYF.

This clone was picked up a small number of times. The chain is built from TRBV5-1 and TRBJ2-7; no firm D call. The germline CDR1 and CDR2 sequences are SGHRS and YFSETQ. V lost 4 bases and J 4 bases, leaving 15 bases between the germline ends. There are 14 residues in the CDR3. The CDR3 bases are TGCGCCAGCAGCCCGACACCACCCTCTTACGAGCAGTACTTC. This encodes CASSPTPPSYEQYF.

The chain uses TRBV7-9 and TRBJ1-1; D remains unclear. Between the trimmed V and J ends, which lost 5 bases and 5 bases, there was a span of 12 bases. Looked up from germline, CDR1 is SEHNR and CDR2 is FQNEAQ (reference sequence). The CDR3 covers 13 residues. CDR3 DNA: TGTGCCAGCAGCCCCCCCGGGGTGACTGAAGCTTTCTTT. It translates to CASSPPGVTEAFF.

V gene TRBV18 combines with J gene TRBJ1-5; D unresolved. The V gene lost 4 bases and the J gene lost 7 bases, with 8 bases spanning the gap. Germline V lookup: CDR1 KGHSH, CDR2 LQKENI. The CDR3 spans 12 residues. The CDR3 here is CASSQERQPQHF. CDR3 DNA: TGTGCCAGCTCACAAGAGCGGCAGCCCCAGCATTTT.

The rearrangement uses TRBV6-5 and TRBJ1-1; D not certain. Trimming removed 7 bases from V and 0 bases from J, with 9 bases in between. Germline values: CDR1 MNHEY, CDR2 SVGAGI. This CDR3 has 13 amino acids. CDR3 sequence reads: CASTRGLNTEAFF. The CDR3, as DNA: TGTGCCAGCACCCGCGGGTTGAACACTGAAGCTTTCTTT.

This chain joins TRBV5-4 and TRBJ2-7, with D possibly matching TRBD2 (5 bases). Germline V gene lookup returns CDR1 SGHNT and CDR2 YYREEE (reference sequence). The CDR3 consists of 12 residues. Trimming shortened V by 4 bases and J by 5 bases, and 10 bases separated the two germline ends. The CDR3 reads CASSLDFHEQYF. The CDR3 coding sequence is TGTGCCAGCAGCCTGGACTTCCACGAGCAGTACTTC.

The chain couples TRBV7-2 to TRBJ2-2, with D uncertain. V shed 2 bases and J shed 0 bases, with 7 bases lying between them. This CDR3 has 15 amino acids. Germline CDR1 and CDR2: SGHTA and FQGNSA. CDR3 in amino acids: CASSLRLTNTGELFF. Here the CDR3 DNA reads TGTGCCAGCAGCTTACGACTTACGAACACCGGGGAGCTGTTTTTT.

The chain joins TRBV5-1 to TRBJ2-1, with D perhaps matching TRBD1 (6 bases). V was cut by 0 bases and J by 0 bases, with 16 bases left in between. Germline V gene lookup returns CDR1 SGHRS and CDR2 YFSETQ. The length of the CDR3 is 18 residues. Here the CDR3 reads CASSLALTGRSSYNEQFF. The DNA of the CDR3 is TGCGCCAGCAGCTTGGCGCTTACAGGGAGAAGCTCCTACAATGAGCAGTTCTTC.

This chain joins TRBV27 and TRBJ2-2; no clear D gene. The CDR3 loop spans 13 amino acids. V was trimmed by 4 bases and J by 0 bases, leaving 3 bases between them. From germline, CDR1 is MNHEY and CDR2 SMNVEV (reference sequence). The CDR3 coding sequence is TGTGCCAGCAGTTCCGCGAACACCGGGGAGCTGTTTTTT. This encodes CASSSANTGELFF.